This TCR beta chain stems from a study of T cell repertoires in cytomegalovirus infection. Study details: Shared public TCR beta signatures pointed to both CMV infection and a matching HLA type. Study-wide results and caveats: Identification of carriers of CMV plus the relevant HLA was achieved through cumulative public TCR beta family frequency. CMV-specific HLA-C-restricted TCR beta clonotypes dominated the ex vivo response.

The V gene's germline CDR1 is SEHNR and CDR2 FQNEAQ (reference sequence). This CDR3 is 14 amino acids long. Trimming took off 1 base at V and 7 bases at J, with 11 bases between the two ends. MiXCR, applied by TCRdb to the reads, yields one record per CDR3 protein. The table includes under 600,000 distinct CDR3 sequences, 15% to 20% detected once. This clonotype occurred many times. Its antigen remains unknown. This chain connects TRBV7-9 to TRBJ2-1, with a possible D match to TRBD1 (6 bases). The origin of this receptor is a human donor in good health (CMV status not recorded). Some clones in this sample may be carry-over from other donors' samples. The material sequenced was CD8+ T cells from PBMCs. This CDR3 is CASSLVRTANEQFF. CDR3 in DNA: TGTGCCAGCAGCTTAGTTCGGACAGCGAATGAGCAGTTCTTC.